Shown below are 13 T cell receptor beta chains from a single sample sequenced in a study of T cell responses to AZD1222 COVID-19 vaccine (dated by TCRdb to the early 2020s). The protocol used for the library was the immunoSEQ multiplex PCR assay. TCRdb retrieved this table from immuneACCESS and kept in-frame rearrangements only. Not all clones are present; in checked studies, unresolved V genes account for under half, and no reason is known for the remainder. The sample yields 150,000 to 200,000 clones; almost 95% were counted once. Clones ranked in the top ten supply approximately 2.2% of the sample. Interpreted using the paper, the time point label stands for: baseline before first vaccination. This sample comprised peripheral blood, obtained on day 0 of AZD1222 vaccination. These receptors all stem from an adult in good health.

This clone was detected once. The chain employs TRBV3-1 (or the pseudogene TRBV3-2) and TRBJ2-7, with D hard to call. This CDR3 region has 11 residues. Germline CDR1 and CDR2: LGHDT and YNNKEL (reference sequence). V was cut by 8 bases and J by 7 bases, with 12 bases left in between. CDR3 sequence: CASARVGEQYF. In nucleotides, the CDR3 is TGTGCCAGCGCACGGGTTGGGGAGCAGTACTTC.

This sequence joins TRBV28 and TRBJ1-2; D perhaps matches TRBD1 (6 bases). CDR1 MDHEN and CDR2 SYDVKM come from the germline V gene. Trimming removed 4 bases from V and 7 bases from J, with 25 bases in between. The CDR3 has 17 residues. The CDR3 bases are TGTGCCAGCAGTTGGGGGACACCCGGATCGCGTTTAGGTGGCTACACCTTC. This encodes CASSWGTPGSRLGGYTF.

The V gene is TRBV27, the J gene TRBJ2-7; 11 bases map to TRBD1. Germline CDR1 MNHEY, CDR2 SMNVEV (reference sequence). CDR3 length: 17 residues. After removal of 2 bases from V and 3 bases from J, the junction contained 9 bases not matched to a gene. CDR3 residues: CASSLTPPGQGVYEQYF. CDR3 sequence (DNA): TGTGCCAGCAGTTTAACCCCCCCGGGACAGGGGGTCTACGAGCAGTACTTC.

The V gene is TRBV7-8, the J gene TRBJ2-7, with D unresolved. Germline CDR1 is SGHVS and CDR2 is FQNEAQ. The CDR3 covers 16 residues. The V end lost 5 bases, the J end lost 1 base, and 18 bases lay between the germline ends. The CDR3 loop is CASSLGSGSPSYEQYF. In DNA form, the CDR3 reads TGTGCCAGCAGCCTGGGCAGTGGGTCCCCTTCCTACGAGCAGTACTTC.

This rearrangement joins TRBV5-1 to TRBJ2-1, with D uncertain. V gave up 2 bases and J gave up 7 bases, with 16 bases separating them. Germline CDR1 and CDR2: SGHRS and YFSETQ. The CDR3 runs 15 residues. The CDR3 DNA reads TGCGCCAGCAGCTTTATTCCGGAGCAACTGAATGAGCAGTTCTTC. Its protein product is CASSFIPEQLNEQFF.

A single count supports this clone. The genes are TRBV7-8 and TRBJ2-3; D unclear. Germline V gene sequence: CDR1 SGHVS, CDR2 FQNEAQ. The CDR3 runs to 16 residues. The V gene lost 0 bases and the J gene lost 0 bases, with 10 bases spanning the gap. CDR3 amino acids: CASSLAVAGSTDTQYF. CDR3 DNA: TGTGCCAGCAGCTTAGCGGTCGCTGGAAGCACAGATACGCAGTATTTT. Full variable domain (outside the CDR3, taken from reference TRBV7-8 and TRBJ2-3): GAGVSQSPRYKVAKRGQDVALRCDPISGHVSLFWYQQALGQGPEFLTYFQNEAQLDKSGLPSDRFFAERPEGSVSTLKIQRTQQEDSAVYLCASSLAVAGSTDTQYFGPGTRLTVL.

The genes are TRBV5-4 and TRBJ2-7; 7 nucleotides align to TRBD2. CDR3 size: 14 residues. V gave up 5 bases and J gave up 5 bases; unmatched junction bases: 10. Germline CDR1 reads SGHNT; CDR2 reads YYREEE (reference sequence). This CDR3 is CASSIGASGDEQYF. CDR3 DNA: TGTGCCAGCAGTATAGGGGCTAGCGGCGACGAGCAGTACTTC. Complete variable domain (other parts from reference TRBV5-4 and TRBJ2-7): ETGVTQSPTHLIKTRGQQVTLRCSSQSGHNTVSWYQQALGQGPQFIFQYYREEENGRGNFPPRFSGLQFPNYSSELNVNALELDDSALYLCASSIGASGDEQYFGPGTRLTVT.

The chain recombines TRBV11-2 with TRBJ1-6; 10 bases align to TRBD1. V dropped 7 bases and J dropped 1; count of bases not matched to a gene: 13. This CDR3 has 19 amino acids. Germline V CDR1 and CDR2: SGHAT, FQNNGV. CDR3 nucleotides: TGTGCCAGCAACGTCAGGGGGGACAGGGGTCGGTCCTATAATTCACCCCTCCACTTT. This encodes CASNVRGDRGRSYNSPLHF. The full variable domain, in which reference TRBV11-2 and TRBJ1-6 provide the parts outside the CDR3, is EAGVAQSPRYKIIEKRQSVAFWCNPISGHATLYWYQQILGQGPKLLIQFQNNGVVDDSQLPKDRFSAERLKGVDSTLKIQPAKLEDSAVYLCASNVRGDRGRSYNSPLHFGNGTRLTVT.

The chain has TRBV6-1 and TRBJ2-3; D not resolved. The V gene lost 2 bases and the J gene lost 2 bases, with 5 bases spanning the gap. This CDR3 is 13 amino acids long. Germline loops: CDR1 MNHNS, CDR2 SASEGT. CDR3 sequence: CASSERPTDTQYF. Written as DNA, the CDR3 is TGTGCCAGCAGTGAACGTCCCACAGATACGCAGTATTTT.

This clone was counted once. DNA of the CDR3: TGTGCCAGCTATTCTGGGGCCAACGTCCTGACTTTC. Protein product: CASYSGANVLTF. The J gene is TRBJ2-6, the V gene TRBV28; D gene uncertain. The CDR3 has 12 amino acids. Germline lookup yields CDR1 MDHEN and CDR2 SYDVKM. V lost 8 bases and J 1 base, leaving 3 bases between the germline ends.

In DNA, the CDR3 is TGTGCCAGCAGCTCCCGGACTCCTAGCTCCTACGAGCAGTACTTC. It is translated as CASSSRTPSSYEQYF. The chain carries TRBV3-1 (or the pseudogene TRBV3-2) and TRBJ2-7; possible D gene TRBD2, 5 bases. The length of the CDR3 is 15 residues. V lost 5 bases, J lost 0 bases, and 14 bases lay in between. Germline-derived CDR1 and CDR2 are LGHDT and YNNKEL (reference sequence).

The rearrangement joins TRBV3-1 (or the pseudogene TRBV3-2) to TRBJ2-7; 7 nucleotides line up with TRBD1. This CDR3 has 18 amino acids. Germline values: CDR1 LGHDT, CDR2 YNNKEL (reference sequence). V shed 4 bases and J 2 bases; nucleotides not matched to a gene: 17. The CDR3 spells CASSPVIQKQGSAYEQYF. The CDR3 bases are TGTGCCAGCAGCCCAGTGATCCAAAAACAGGGGTCTGCCTACGAGCAGTACTTC.

As to this clone: Other DNA sequences in this specimen translate into the identical CDR3. The chain is built from TRBV6-6 and TRBJ1-2, with TRBD1 matching over 10 bases. The CDR3 totals 15 residues. J gave up 4 bases and V 2 bases, and 4 bases lay outside the gene matches. Germline V gene sequence: CDR1 MNHNY, CDR2 SVGAGI (reference sequence). CDR3 coding DNA: TGTGCCAGCAGTTACGGGGACAGGGGAAGCTATGGCTACACCTTC. Translated: CASSYGDRGSYGYTF.